This T cell receptor beta chain was documented in a study of control samples from healthy donors and cancer patients. Profiling relied on immunoSEQ multiplex PCR, and the TCRdb table lists in-frame clones only, not all of them. The sample lists roughly 160,000 clones; under 96% were seen once. The specimen sequenced was blood. The receptor was derived from a woman aged 30 to 39 in good health.

CDR3 DNA sequence: TGTGCCAGCAGTCCCGCACAGAACACTGAAGCTTTCTTT. Translating it yields CASSPAQNTEAFF. The rearrangement joins TRBV6-5 to TRBJ1-1, with D hard to call. The CDR3 is 13 residues long. Per germline, CDR1 MNHEY and CDR2 SVGAGI. V dropped 5 bases and J dropped 1 base, with 8 bases sitting between them.